This TCR beta chain stems from a study of vaccination and CD4 T cells after COVID-19 (dated by TCRdb to between 2021 and 2024). Some background on the complete study: Convalescent patients had a positive SARS-CoV-2 result on nasal swab PCR, and of these patients, several had mild disease and one had severe disease. Six males and four females were included in the convalescent cohort, with two Hispanic individuals, seven Caucasians, two Asians and one multiracial person represented. Each participant got two doses of either the Pfizer-BioNTech BNT162b2 vaccine (n=8) or the Moderna mRNA-1273 vaccine (n=2). Post-COVID blood samples from convalescent patients were collected a median of roughly 100 days after diagnosis, with a range of roughly 30 to 170 days. Post-vaccine blood samples were taken a median of around 70 days after the second vaccine dose, with a range of about 13 to 241 days. The cultures were stimulated with overlapping spike peptide pools from SARS-CoV-2 and from the common cold coronaviruses HCoV-NL63, HCoV-OC43 and HCoV-229E. As controls, cultures received a CEFX viral epitope pool (the positive control), an HIV-1 Nef peptide pool (the negative control), or no peptide at all. In roughly 11 COVID-19 convalescent patients and a handful of infection-naive healthy vaccine recipients, the spike-specific CD4+ TCR repertoire before mRNA vaccination was compared with the repertoire after mRNA vaccination.

Libraries came from PCR. DNA from cultured CD4+ T cells underwent TCR sequencing with the Oncomine TCR Beta short-read assay at the Johns Hopkins FTIC core. The QIAamp micro DNA kit was used to extract genomic DNA from the cultured CD4+ T cells. Oncomine TCR Beta libraries made from cultured CD4+ T cells were pooled using unique dual indexes and sequenced on an Illumina iSeq 100. The paper's processing steps were these. Non-productive sequences were removed, and CDR3s that did not start with C, did not end with F or W, or were shorter than 7 amino acids were discarded. Antigen-specific clonotypes were identified with the MANAFEST web application by comparing peptide-stimulated wells with reference and other culture wells. To be called positive, a clone needed an FDR below 0.05, an odds ratio above 5, and a productive frequency above 0.1% in at least two of three replicate wells. Cross-reactive clonotypes were defined as significantly expanded in both SARS-CoV-2 spike wells and at least one common cold coronavirus spike condition. CDR3 homology was assessed with Levenshtein distances (stringdist) and unrooted phylogenetic trees (ape) in R version 3.6.1. TCRdb reanalyzed the raw reads on its own, using fastp at Q25 for trimming and MiXCR for clone calling, and kept in-frame beta chains. Rows matching on CDR3 protein sequence are summarized as one entry with the most common DNA and genes. V and J calls and clone size were set by TCRdb, not the authors. The table for this sample lists several thousand distinct CDR3 sequences; 61% of them were counted only once. The top ten clonotypes cover less than 40% of the sample.

According to the study, the label for this sample's treatment or condition signals: roughly ten-day PBMC culture with coronavirus spike peptide pools or control peptides (ViraFEST assay). The ViraFEST assay, used in the study, expanded antigen-specific T cells with peptide pools and then identified the expanded clonotypes through TCR sequencing. The positive SARS-CoV-2 PCR tests of the convalescent patients were dated from March to December 2020, before the Alpha, Beta and Delta variants emerged in the United States. Each well held 2.2 million or so PBMCs cultured in IMDM containing about 5% human AB serum and around 10 IU/ml IL-2, with about 10 ug/ml peptide pools added. Half of the culture medium was replaced with fresh IL-2-containing medium on days 3 and 7. CD4+ T cells were isolated after around 9 days of culture through negative selection using the EasySep CD4+ T cell isolation kit. PBMCs were separated from whole blood using Ficoll-Paque Plus gradient centrifugation and then either used fresh or cryopreserved at -140C. Triplicate wells were generally used for each culture condition.

In the case of this clonotype: Its antigen target is currently unknown. Base-call qualities are not available, and no considerably larger clone is one nucleotide away.

Reading the germline V gene (reference sequence) gives CDR1 MNHEY and CDR2 SMNVEV. The CDR3 goes from the cysteine to the phenylalanine over 14 residues. Kept here is only the CDR3 DNA, which spans 42 bases and is read in frame from base 1. The V end gives up 6 bases and the J end 7 bases, leaving 9 bases in the junction not matched to a gene. Overall results and qualifications from the work: Of the vaccine-specific clones in convalescent patients, 304 of 307, or nearly all, reacted only to SARS-CoV-2 spike and did not cross-react with common cold coronaviruses. Among the post-vaccine SARS-CoV-2-reactive clones in convalescent patients, a median about 89% showed up only after vaccination, which suggests vaccine-specific priming. An increase in the median number of SARS-CoV-2-reactive clonotypes from roughly 20 after infection to some 38 after vaccination was observed, but the change was not found to be significant. Only a relatively small number of convalescent patients were included in the study, and early timepoints following natural infection were not analyzed.

The TCR sequence derives from a human donor who had recovered from COVID-19. The specimen sequenced was CD4+ T cells from blood, cultured in vitro. The rearranged segments are TRBV27 and TRBJ1-2; TRBD1 lines up with 9 middle nucleotides. The DNA sequence is TGTGCCAGCAGAGCGACAGGGGGGGTCGTTGGCTACACCTTC. Translated, it gives CASRATGGVVGYTF.